A selection of T cell receptor beta chains follows, all from one sample in a study of GPR56 and killer-like receptors on CD4 memory cells. No DNA is given; TCRdb re-called the reads and lists each CDR3 protein once. Its table records roughly 980 distinct CDR3 sequences. The specimen was memory CD4+ T cells from blood. The receptors originated from a human donor in good health. Each CDR3 is given with its conserved first and last residue. Part of the rows lack a size; the others show once, few, many or a class for expanded clones.

V: TRBV10-3; size: -; J: TRBJ2-7; length: 14; CDR3: CAISPLGGPYEQYF
V: TRBV4-1; size: -; J: TRBJ2-3; length: 15; CDR3: CASSQDEPRTDTQYF
V: TRBV29-1; size: medium-sized; J: TRBJ2-1; length: 14; CDR3: CSAASGAGYNEQFF
V: TRBV15; size: medium-sized; J: TRBJ2-2; length: 16; CDR3: CATSRGAGIEFGELFF
V: TRBV12-3/TRBV12-4; size: medium-sized; J: TRBJ1-1; length: 15; CDR3: CASTKSQGGNTEAFF
V: TRBV6-2/TRBV6-3; size: large; J: TRBJ1-6; length: 17; CDR3: CASSYSAGLGENSPLHF
V: TRBV9; size: -; J: TRBJ2-4; length: 15; CDR3: CASSEGSLGKNIQYF
V: TRBV6-1; size: large; J: TRBJ2-1; length: 16; CDR3: CASSEAIAGGIDEQFF
V: TRBV19; size: medium-sized; J: TRBJ1-1; length: 12; CDR3: CASSTSSTEAFF
V: TRBV6-2/TRBV6-3; size: large; J: TRBJ2-7; length: 14; CDR3: CASKQTGWSYEQYF
V: TRBV9; size: -; J: TRBJ2-5; length: 15; CDR3: CASSTRTGPPGTQYF
V: TRBV7-9; size: -; J: TRBJ1-1; length: 13; CDR3: CASSLGPGLRAFF
V: TRBV18; size: -; J: TRBJ2-7; length: 11; CDR3: CASSAEAEQYF
V: TRBV20-1; size: -; J: TRBJ2-5; length: 15; CDR3: CSATPPSGGGETQYF
V: TRBV19; size: large; J: TRBJ1-5; length: 15; CDR3: CASRGRRDGNQPQHF
V: TRBV5-6; size: -; J: TRBJ1-2; length: 12; CDR3: CASYSQRYGYTF
V: TRBV7-2; size: -; J: TRBJ2-2; length: 15; CDR3: CASSGRGQGAGELFF
V: TRBV6-1; size: -; J: TRBJ2-3; length: 15; CDR3: CASNRAGGHGDTQYF
V: TRBV7-9; size: medium-sized; J: TRBJ1-5; length: 14; CDR3: CASSLGRDGQPQHF
V: TRBV18; size: -; J: TRBJ1-1; length: 16; CDR3: CASSPKEGTANTEAFF
V: TRBV9; size: medium-sized; J: TRBJ2-3; length: 20; CDR3: CASSVRGGGEVWRFADTQYF
V: TRBV7-9; size: large; J: TRBJ1-6; length: 15; CDR3: CASSPGQSEGSPLHF
V: TRBV20-1; size: -; J: TRBJ1-1; length: 15; CDR3: CSARRLQGAGTEAFF
V: TRBV10-3; size: -; J: TRBJ2-4; length: 16; CDR3: CAISESPAPGENIQYF
V: TRBV14; size: -; J: TRBJ2-7; length: 19; CDR3: CASSQGGSRGRAVSYEQYF
V: TRBV6-1; size: large; J: TRBJ2-3; length: 15; CDR3: CASSEGRGLTDTQYF
V: TRBV5-1; size: medium-sized; J: TRBJ1-6; length: 16; CDR3: CASSLEGRYINSPLHF
V: TRBV4-2; size: -; J: TRBJ2-1; length: 15; CDR3: CASSSSSGGTHEQFF